This TCR beta chain was recovered during a study of OX40 agonist ivuxolimab in advanced cancers. On the study more broadly: Patients were dosed intravenously with ivuxolimab at 0.01 to 10 mg/kg every 2 weeks. Under the entry rules, prior anti-PD-1, anti-PD-L1 or anti-CTLA-4 therapy was allowed, and 40% had some. General study findings and limits: Researchers report that CD8+ T cells had, on average, more expanded clones than CD4+.

Patients with autoimmune history or systemic immunosuppression were excluded. The CDR3 runs 13 residues. V lost 0 bases and J lost 3, with 6 bases in between. The germline CDR1 and CDR2 sequences are MNHNY and SVGAGI (reference sequence). Details on this clone: Its specificity is not known.

Assay: immunoSEQ multiplex PCR; the TCRdb copy retains only in-frame clones and omits some. This sample has under 140,000 clones; approximately 89% occur once, and the top ten carry 0.27%. The sequenced sample was CD4+ or CD8+ T cells sorted from blood, obtained in a trial of the OX40 agonist ivuxolimab. The clonotype comes from an adult with an advanced solid tumor such as melanoma, head and neck, liver or kidney cancer. The J gene is TRBJ2-7, the V gene TRBV6-6; D remains ambiguous. The chain's CDR3 is CASSYSDFYEQYF. In DNA form, the CDR3 reads TGTGCCAGCAGTTACTCGGATTTCTACGAGCAGTACTTC.